What follows are 6 T cell receptor beta chains derived from one specimen sequenced in a study of cytomegalovirus exposure and HLA in healthy donors. PCR was performed using 60 Vbeta and 13 Jbeta primers. The method was immunoSEQ multiplex PCR; TCRdb's version includes in-frame clones alone and lacks a portion of them. This sample has some 170,000 clones, with 75% to 80% found just once. Sequencing used PBMCs. The source of these receptors is a man aged 35-49 years in good health and CMV-seropositive.

The gene calls are TRBV21-1 and TRBJ2-3; the table's D call, TRBD2, was not checked against the DNA. TRBV21-1 is a pseudogene locus. CDR3 length: 16 amino acids. CDR3 amino acids: CASSHGLAECTDTQYF. DNA for the CDR3: TGTGCCAGCAGCCATGGACTAGCGGAATGCACAGATACGCAGTATTTT.

V usage is TRBV5-1 and J usage is TRBJ2-1, with TRBD2 identical over 11 bases. Trimming cost V 3 bases and J 10 bases; bases outside gene matches: 12. The CDR3 has 16 residues. Germline V gives CDR1 SGHRS, CDR2 YFSETQ. CDR3: CASSSLAGGGSGEQFF. The CDR3 bases are TGCGCCAGCAGCTCTTTAGCGGGAGGGGGGTCAGGGGAGCAGTTCTTC.

The CDR3: CASTREWRNNEQFF. For the CDR3, the DNA is TGTGCCAGCACCCGAGAATGGAGGAACAATGAGCAGTTCTTC. This chain uses TRBV9 with TRBJ2-1, with D possibly TRBD2 on 5 matching bases. Trimming took off 6 bases at V and 5 bases at J, with 15 bases between the two ends. There are 14 residues in the CDR3. CDR1 and CDR2 (germline): SGDLS, YYNGEE. The variable domain in full, with the rest retrieved from reference TRBV9 and TRBJ2-1, is DSGVTQTPKHLITATGQRVTLRCSPRSGDLSVYWYQQSLDQGLQFLIQYYNGEERAKGNILERFSAQQFPDLHSELNLSSLELGDSALYFCASTREWRNNEQFFGPGTRLTVL.

V gene TRBV7-4 combines with J gene TRBJ2-4; tentative D call: TRBD2 (6 bases). Germline values: CDR1 SGHVT, CDR2 SQSDAQ. The V gene lost 0 bases and the J gene lost 1 base, with 10 bases spanning the gap. The CDR3 loop spans 16 amino acids. This CDR3 is CASSLAGGRAKNIQYF. CDR3 nucleotide sequence: TGTGCCAGCAGCTTAGCCGGGGGACGGGCCAAAAACATTCAGTACTTC.

This chain's CDR3 is CASRDGQGGNEKLFF. The CDR3 DNA reads TGTGCCAGCAGAGACGGACAGGGGGGAAATGAAAAACTGTTTTTT. This chain links TRBV5-4 with TRBJ1-4; 10 positions match TRBD1. Germline trimming cut 5 bases from V and 5 bases from J; bases unmatched to any gene: 6. Germline CDR1 SGHNT, CDR2 YYREEE (reference sequence). The CDR3 has 15 residues.

This chain joins TRBV19 and TRBJ2-2; D unresolved. Per the germline V gene, CDR1 is LNHDA and CDR2 is SQIVND (reference sequence). The CDR3 totals 15 residues. The ends were cut back, 3 bases at V and 1 base at J, with 9 bases in the middle. CDR3 protein: CASSMRLMNTGELFF. The CDR3 nucleotides are TGTGCCAGTAGTATGAGACTCATGAACACCGGGGAGCTGTTTTTT.